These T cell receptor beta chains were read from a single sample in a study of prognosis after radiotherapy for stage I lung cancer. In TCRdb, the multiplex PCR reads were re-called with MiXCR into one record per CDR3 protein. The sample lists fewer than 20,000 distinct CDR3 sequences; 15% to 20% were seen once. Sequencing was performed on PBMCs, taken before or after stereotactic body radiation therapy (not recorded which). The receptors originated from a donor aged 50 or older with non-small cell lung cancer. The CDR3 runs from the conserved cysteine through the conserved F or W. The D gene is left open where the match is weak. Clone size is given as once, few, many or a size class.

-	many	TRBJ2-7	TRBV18	CASSPYRSSSYEQYF	TGTGCCAGCTCACCATACAGGTCAAGCTCCTACGAGCAGTACTTC
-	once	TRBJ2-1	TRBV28	CASSLTRTYNEQFF	TGTGCCAGCAGTTTAACGCGGACCTACAATGAGCAGTTCTTC
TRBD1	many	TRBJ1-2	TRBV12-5	CASGLDPYRGPLGYTF	TGTGCTAGTGGTTTGGACCCGTACAGGGGACCCCTTGGCTACACCTTC
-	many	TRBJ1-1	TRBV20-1	CSAQTGGNTEAFF	TGCAGTGCTCAGACGGGAGGAAACACTGAAGCTTTCTTT
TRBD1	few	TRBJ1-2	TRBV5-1	CASSPGQTSIYGYTF	TGCGCCAGCAGCCCGGGACAGACTTCGATCTATGGCTACACCTTC
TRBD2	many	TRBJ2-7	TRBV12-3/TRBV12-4	CAAGTSHYEQYF	TGTGCCGCTGGGACTAGCCACTACGAGCAGTACTTC
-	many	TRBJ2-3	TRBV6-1	CASKTGHSTDTQYF	TGTGCCAGCAAGACGGGACACAGCACAGATACGCAGTATTTT
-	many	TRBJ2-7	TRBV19	CASSWTESSYEQYF	TGTGCCAGTAGTTGGACAGAGAGCTCCTACGAGCAGTACTTC
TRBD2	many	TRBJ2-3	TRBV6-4	CASCGGTDTQYF	TGTGCCAGCTGCGGGGGGACAGATACGCAGTATTTT
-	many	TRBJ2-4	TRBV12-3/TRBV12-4	CASRPGTRLQSAKNIQYF	TGTGCCAGCAGACCCGGGACAAGACTTCAATCCGCCAAAAACATTCAGTACTTC
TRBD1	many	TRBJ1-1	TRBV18	CASSPTGGNTEAFF	TGTGCCAGCTCACCGACAGGGGGCAACACTGAAGCTTTCTTT
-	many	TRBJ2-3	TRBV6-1	CASSLTGRQDQYF	TGTGCCAGCAGTCTCACAGGGCGCCAGGATCAGTATTTT
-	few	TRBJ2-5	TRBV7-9	CASSQAGETQYF	TGTGCCAGCAGCCAAGCTGGGGAGACCCAGTACTTC
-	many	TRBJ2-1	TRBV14	CASSTLVVPYNEQFF	TGTGCCAGCAGCACCCTAGTCGTACCTTACAATGAGCAGTTCTTC
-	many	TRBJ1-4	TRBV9	CASSVGLWGAANEKLFF	TGTGCCAGCAGCGTAGGACTCTGGGGGGCTGCTAATGAAAAACTGTTTTTT
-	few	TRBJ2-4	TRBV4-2	CASKSVNIQYF	TGTGCCAGCAAAAGCGTGAACATTCAGTACTTC
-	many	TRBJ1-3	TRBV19	CASSIVDTASGNTIYF	TGTGCCAGTAGTATAGTAGACACCGCCAGTGGAAACACCATATATTTT
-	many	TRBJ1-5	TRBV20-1	CSARQGNSVGQPQHF	TGCAGTGCTAGACAGGGGAATTCTGTTGGTCAGCCCCAGCATTTT
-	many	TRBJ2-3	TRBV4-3	CASSQGGIGADTQYF	TGCGCCAGCAGCCAAGGGGGGATAGGGGCAGATACGCAGTATTTT
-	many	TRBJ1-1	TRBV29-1	CSGVGASGATEAFF	TGCAGCGGGGTAGGGGCGAGTGGGGCCACTGAAGCTTTCTTT
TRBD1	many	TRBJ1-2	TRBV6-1	CASSKITTGESRRYGYTF	TGTGCCAGCAGTAAAATCACAACAGGGGAGTCGAGGAGGTATGGCTACACCTTC
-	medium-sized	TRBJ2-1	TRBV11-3	CASSLGRTGHDEQFF	TGTGCCAGCAGCTTAGGAAGGACGGGTCACGATGAGCAGTTCTTC
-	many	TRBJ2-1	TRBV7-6	CASSYQMGGPRPTEQFF	TGTGCCAGCAGCTACCAGATGGGGGGCCCGCGGCCCACCGAGCAGTTCTTC
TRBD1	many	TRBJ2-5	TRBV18	CASSRGSTGEETQYF	TGTGCCAGCTCACGCGGGTCGACAGGGGAAGAGACCCAGTACTTC
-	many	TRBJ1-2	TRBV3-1	CASSQFAIANYGYTF	TGTGCCAGCAGCCAATTTGCCATAGCTAACTATGGCTACACCTTC
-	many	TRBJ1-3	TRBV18	CASSPGRSSGNTIYF	TGTGCCAGCTCTCCGGGACGGAGCTCTGGAAACACCATATATTTT
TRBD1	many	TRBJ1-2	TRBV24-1	CATSTGANYGYTF	TGTGCCACCAGTACAGGGGCTAACTATGGCTACACCTTC
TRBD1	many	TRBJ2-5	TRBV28	CASSRDSYPRDQETQYF	TGTGCCAGCAGCCGGGACAGTTACCCTAGGGACCAAGAGACCCAGTACTTC
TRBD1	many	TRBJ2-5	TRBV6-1	CASRDRTVETQYF	TGTGCCAGCAGGGACAGGACAGTAGAGACCCAGTACTTC
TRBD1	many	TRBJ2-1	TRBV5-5	CASSPDRGVYNEQFF	TGTGCCAGCAGCCCAGACAGGGGCGTCTACAATGAGCAGTTCTTC
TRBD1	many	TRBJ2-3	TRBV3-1	CASNFGTGSTDTQYF	TGTGCCAGCAATTTCGGGACAGGGTCCACAGATACGCAGTATTTT
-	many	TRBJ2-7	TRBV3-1	CASSQVGVLWYEQYF	TGTGCCAGCAGCCAAGTGGGCGTATTGTGGTACGAGCAGTACTTC